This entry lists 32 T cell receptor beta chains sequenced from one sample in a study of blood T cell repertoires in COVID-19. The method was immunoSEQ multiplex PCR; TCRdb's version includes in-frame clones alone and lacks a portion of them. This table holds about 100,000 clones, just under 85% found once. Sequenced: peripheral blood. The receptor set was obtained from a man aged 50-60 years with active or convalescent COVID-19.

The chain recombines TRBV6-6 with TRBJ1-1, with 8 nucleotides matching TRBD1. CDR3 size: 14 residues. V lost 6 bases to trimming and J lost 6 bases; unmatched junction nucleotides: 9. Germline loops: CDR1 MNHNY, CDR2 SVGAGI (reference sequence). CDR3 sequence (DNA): TGTGCCAGCAGAGACAGGGGCGGGTCTCCTGAAGCTTTCTTT. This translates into CASRDRGGSPEAFF.

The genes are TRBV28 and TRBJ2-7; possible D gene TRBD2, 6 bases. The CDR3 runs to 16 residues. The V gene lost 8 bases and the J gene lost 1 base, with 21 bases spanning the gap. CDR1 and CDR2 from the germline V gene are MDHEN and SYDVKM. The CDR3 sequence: CASPPYRGLTSYEQYF. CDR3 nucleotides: TGTGCCAGCCCCCCTTATAGGGGACTGACGTCCTACGAGCAGTACTTC.

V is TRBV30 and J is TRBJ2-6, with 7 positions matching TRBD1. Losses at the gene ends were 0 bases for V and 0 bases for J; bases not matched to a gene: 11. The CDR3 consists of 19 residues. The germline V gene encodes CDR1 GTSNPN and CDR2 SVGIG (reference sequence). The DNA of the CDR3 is TGTGCCTGGAGTGTATATCCAGGACAGGTCATCTCTGGGGCCAACGTCCTGACTTTC. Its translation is CAWSVYPGQVISGANVLTF.

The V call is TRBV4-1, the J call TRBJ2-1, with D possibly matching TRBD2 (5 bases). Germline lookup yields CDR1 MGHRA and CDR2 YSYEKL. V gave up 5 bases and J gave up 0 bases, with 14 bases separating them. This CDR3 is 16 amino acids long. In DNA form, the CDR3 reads TGCGCCAGCAGCTTTGAACCGGGAAGCTCCTACAATGAGCAGTTCTTC. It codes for CASSFEPGSSYNEQFF.

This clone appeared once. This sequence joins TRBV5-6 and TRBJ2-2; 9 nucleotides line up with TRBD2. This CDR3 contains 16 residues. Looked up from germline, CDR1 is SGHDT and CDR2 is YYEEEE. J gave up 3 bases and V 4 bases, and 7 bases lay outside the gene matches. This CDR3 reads CASSPLGGRDTGELFF. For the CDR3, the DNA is TGTGCCAGCAGCCCTCTCGGCGGGAGGGACACCGGGGAGCTGTTTTTT.

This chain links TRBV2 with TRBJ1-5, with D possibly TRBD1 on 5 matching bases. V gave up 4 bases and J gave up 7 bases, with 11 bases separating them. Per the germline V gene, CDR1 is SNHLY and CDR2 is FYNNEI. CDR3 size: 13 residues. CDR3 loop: CASSGEGTQPQHF. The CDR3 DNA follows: TGTGCCAGCAGTGGGGAGGGGACCCAGCCCCAGCATTTT.

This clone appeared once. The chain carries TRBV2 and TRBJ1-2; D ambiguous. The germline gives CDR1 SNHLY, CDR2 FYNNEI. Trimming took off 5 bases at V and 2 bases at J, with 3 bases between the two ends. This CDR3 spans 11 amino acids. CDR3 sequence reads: CASSQNYGYTF. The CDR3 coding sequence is TGTGCCAGCAGTCAGAACTATGGCTACACCTTC.

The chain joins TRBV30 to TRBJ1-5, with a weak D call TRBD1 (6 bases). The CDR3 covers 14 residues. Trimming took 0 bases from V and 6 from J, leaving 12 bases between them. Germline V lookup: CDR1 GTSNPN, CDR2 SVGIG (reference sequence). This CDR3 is CAWSVSQGSQPQHF. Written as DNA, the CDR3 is TGTGCCTGGAGTGTATCGCAGGGGAGTCAGCCCCAGCATTTT.

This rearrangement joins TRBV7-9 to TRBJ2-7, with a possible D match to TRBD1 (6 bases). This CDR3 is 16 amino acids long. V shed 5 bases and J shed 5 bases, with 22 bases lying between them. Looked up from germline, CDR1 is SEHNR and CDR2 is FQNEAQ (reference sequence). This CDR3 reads CASSPSPRGIFHEQYF. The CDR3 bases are TGTGCCAGCAGCCCCAGCCCCAGGGGTATTTTCCACGAGCAGTACTTC.

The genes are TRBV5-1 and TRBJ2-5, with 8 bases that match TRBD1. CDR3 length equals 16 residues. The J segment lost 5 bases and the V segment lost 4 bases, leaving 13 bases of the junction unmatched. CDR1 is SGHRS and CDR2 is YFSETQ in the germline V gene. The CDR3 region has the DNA TGCGCCAGCAGCGGACGACAGGGGAACAGAGGGGAGACCCAGTACTTC. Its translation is CASSGRQGNRGETQYF.

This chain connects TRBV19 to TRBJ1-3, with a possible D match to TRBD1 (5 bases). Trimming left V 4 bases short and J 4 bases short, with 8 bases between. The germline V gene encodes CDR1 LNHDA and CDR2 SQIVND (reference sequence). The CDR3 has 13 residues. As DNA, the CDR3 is TGTGCCAGTAGTAAACAGGAGGGAAACACCATATATTTT. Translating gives CASSKQEGNTIYF.

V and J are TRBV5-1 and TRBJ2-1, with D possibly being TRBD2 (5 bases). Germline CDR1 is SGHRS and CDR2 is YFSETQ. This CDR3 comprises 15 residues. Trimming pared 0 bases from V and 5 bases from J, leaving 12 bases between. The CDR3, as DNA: TGCGCCAGCAGCTTGGAAGGAGCGGCCGACAATGAGCAGTTCTTC. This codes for CASSLEGAADNEQFF. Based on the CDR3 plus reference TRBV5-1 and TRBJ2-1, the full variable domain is KAGVTQTPRYLIKTRGQQVTLSCSPISGHRSVSWYQQTPGQGLQFLFEYFSETQRNKGNFPGRFSGRQFSNSRSEMNVSTLELGDSALYLCASSLEGAADNEQFFGPGTRLTVL.

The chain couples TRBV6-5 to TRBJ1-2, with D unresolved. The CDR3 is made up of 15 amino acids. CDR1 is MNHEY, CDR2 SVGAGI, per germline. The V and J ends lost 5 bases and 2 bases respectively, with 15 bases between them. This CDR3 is CASSSLTGANYGYTF. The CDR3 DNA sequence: TGTGCCAGCAGTAGCCTTACTGGAGCGAACTATGGCTACACCTTC.

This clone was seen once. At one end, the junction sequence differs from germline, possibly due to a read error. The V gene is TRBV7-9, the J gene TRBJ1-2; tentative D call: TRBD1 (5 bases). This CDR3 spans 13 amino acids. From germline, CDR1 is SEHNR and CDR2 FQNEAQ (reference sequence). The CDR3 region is CASSLLTGDRREF. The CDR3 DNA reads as TGTGCCAGCAGCTTACTAACGGGGGACCGGAGGGAGTTC.

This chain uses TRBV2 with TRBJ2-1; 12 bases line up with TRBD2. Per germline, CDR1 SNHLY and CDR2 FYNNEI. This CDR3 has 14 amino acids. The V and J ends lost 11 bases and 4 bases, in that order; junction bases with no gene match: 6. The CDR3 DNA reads TGTGCCGGAGAGACTAGCGGGAGTTACAATGAGCAGTTCTTC. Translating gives CAGETSGSYNEQFF.

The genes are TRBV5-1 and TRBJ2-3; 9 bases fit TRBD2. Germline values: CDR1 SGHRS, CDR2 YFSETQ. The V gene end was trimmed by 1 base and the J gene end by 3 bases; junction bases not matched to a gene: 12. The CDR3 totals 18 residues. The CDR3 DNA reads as TGCGCCAGCAGCTTGTTACCTAGCGGGGCGGTCGGTACAGATACGCAGTATTTT. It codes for CASSLLPSGAVGTDTQYF.

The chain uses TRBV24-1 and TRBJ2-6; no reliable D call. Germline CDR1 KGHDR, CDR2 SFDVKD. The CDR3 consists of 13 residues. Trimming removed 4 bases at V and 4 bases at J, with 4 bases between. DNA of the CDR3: TGTGCCACCAGTGACCCAGGGGCCAACGTCCTGACTTTC. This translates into CATSDPGANVLTF.

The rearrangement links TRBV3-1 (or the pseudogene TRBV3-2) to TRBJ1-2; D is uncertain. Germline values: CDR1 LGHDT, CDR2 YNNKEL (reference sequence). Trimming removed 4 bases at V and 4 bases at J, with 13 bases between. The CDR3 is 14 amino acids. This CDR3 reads CASSPSHSGYGYTF. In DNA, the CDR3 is TGTGCCAGCAGCCCGTCCCACAGCGGCTATGGCTACACCTTC.

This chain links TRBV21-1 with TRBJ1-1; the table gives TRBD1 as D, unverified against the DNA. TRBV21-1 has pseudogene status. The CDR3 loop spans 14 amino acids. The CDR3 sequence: CASSITQGSTEAFF. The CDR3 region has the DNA TGTGCCAGCAGCATAACCCAGGGGAGCACTGAAGCTTTCTTT.

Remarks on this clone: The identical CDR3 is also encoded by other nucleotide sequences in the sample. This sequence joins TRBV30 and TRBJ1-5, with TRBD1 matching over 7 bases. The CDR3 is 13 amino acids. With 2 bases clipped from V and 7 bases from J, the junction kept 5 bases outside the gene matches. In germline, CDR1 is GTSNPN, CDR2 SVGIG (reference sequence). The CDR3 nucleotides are TGTGCCTGGAGTAGACAGGGAGGACAGCCCCAGCATTTT. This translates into CAWSRQGGQPQHF.

This CDR3 is CASSEDRWTTEAFF. The CDR3 coding sequence is TGTGCCAGCAGTGAGGACAGGTGGACCACTGAAGCTTTCTTT. This chain uses TRBV6-1 with TRBJ1-1, with TRBD1 identical over 7 bases. Germline lookup yields CDR1 MNHNS and CDR2 SASEGT. CDR3 length equals 14 residues. The ends lost 3 bases at V and 4 bases at J; junction bases unmatched: 5.

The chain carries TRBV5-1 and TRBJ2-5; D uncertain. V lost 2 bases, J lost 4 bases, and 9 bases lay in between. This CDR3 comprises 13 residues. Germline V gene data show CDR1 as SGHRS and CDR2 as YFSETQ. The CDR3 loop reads CASSLSRGETQYF. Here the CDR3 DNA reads TGCGCCAGCAGCTTATCCCGCGGAGAGACCCAGTACTTC. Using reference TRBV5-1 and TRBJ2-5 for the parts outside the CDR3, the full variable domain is KAGVTQTPRYLIKTRGQQVTLSCSPISGHRSVSWYQQTPGQGLQFLFEYFSETQRNKGNFPGRFSGRQFSNSRSEMNVSTLELGDSALYLCASSLSRGETQYFGPGTRLLVL.

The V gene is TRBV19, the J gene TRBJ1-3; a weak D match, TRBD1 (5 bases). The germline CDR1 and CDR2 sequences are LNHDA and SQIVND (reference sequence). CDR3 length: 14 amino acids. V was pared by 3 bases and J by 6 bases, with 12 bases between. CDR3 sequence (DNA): TGTGCCAGTAGTATGGAGGGACTCCTAAACACCATATATTTT. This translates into CASSMEGLLNTIYF.

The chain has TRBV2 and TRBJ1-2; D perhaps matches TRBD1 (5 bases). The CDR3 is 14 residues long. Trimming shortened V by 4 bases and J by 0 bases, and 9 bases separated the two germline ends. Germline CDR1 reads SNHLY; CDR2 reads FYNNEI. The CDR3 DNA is TGTGCCAGCAGTGTTACAGGTTCTAACTATGGCTACACCTTC. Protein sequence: CASSVTGSNYGYTF. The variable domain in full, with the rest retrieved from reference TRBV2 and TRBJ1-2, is EPEVTQTPSHQVTQMGQEVILRCVPISNHLYFYWYRQILGQKVEFLVSFYNNEISEKSEIFDDQFSVERPDGSNFTLKIRSTKLEDSAMYFCASSVTGSNYGYTFGSGTRLTVV.

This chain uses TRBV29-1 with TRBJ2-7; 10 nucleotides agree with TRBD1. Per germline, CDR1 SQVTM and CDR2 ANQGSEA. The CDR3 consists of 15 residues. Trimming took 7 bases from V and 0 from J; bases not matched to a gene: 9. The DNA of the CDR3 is TGCAGCGCTACCGTGACAGGGGGCGCCTCCTACGAGCAGTACTTC. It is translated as CSATVTGGASYEQYF.

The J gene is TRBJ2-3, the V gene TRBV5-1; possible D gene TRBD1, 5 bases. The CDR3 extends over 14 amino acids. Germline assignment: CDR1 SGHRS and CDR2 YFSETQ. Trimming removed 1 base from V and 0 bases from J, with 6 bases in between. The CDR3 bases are TGCGCCAGCAGCTTGCAGGGTAGCACAGATACGCAGTATTTT. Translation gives CASSLQGSTDTQYF.

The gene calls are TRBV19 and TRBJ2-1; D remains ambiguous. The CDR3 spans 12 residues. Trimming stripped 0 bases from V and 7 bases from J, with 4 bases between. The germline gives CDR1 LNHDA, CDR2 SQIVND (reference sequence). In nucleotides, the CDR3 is TGTGCCAGTAGTATAGATCTGAATGAGCAGTTCTTC. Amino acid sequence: CASSIDLNEQFF.

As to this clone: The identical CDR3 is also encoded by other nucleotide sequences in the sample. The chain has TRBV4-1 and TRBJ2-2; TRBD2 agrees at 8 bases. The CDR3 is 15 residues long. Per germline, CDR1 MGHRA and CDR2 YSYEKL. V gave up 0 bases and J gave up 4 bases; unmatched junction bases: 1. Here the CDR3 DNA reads TGCGCCAGCAGCCAAGAGGCGGGGGGCACCGGGGAGCTGTTTTTT. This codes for CASSQEAGGTGELFF.

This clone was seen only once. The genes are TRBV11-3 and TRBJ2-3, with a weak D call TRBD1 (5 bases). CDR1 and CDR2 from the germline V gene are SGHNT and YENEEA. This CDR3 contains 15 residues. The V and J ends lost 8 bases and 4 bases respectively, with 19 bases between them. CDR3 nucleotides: TGTGCCAGCGGGAAGCGACCAGGGTCGGCAGATACGCAGTATTTT. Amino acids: CASGKRPGSADTQYF.

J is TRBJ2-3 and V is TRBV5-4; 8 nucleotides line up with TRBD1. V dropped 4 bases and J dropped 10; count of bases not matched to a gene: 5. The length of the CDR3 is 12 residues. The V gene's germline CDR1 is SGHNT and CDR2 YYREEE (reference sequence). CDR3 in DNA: TGTGCCAGCAGCCCAGGACAGGGCGCGCAGTATTTT. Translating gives CASSPGQGAQYF.

DNA of the CDR3: TGTGCCAGCAGTCCAGGGCCCGGAGAGTCTAACTATGGCTACACCTTC. Translating it yields CASSPGPGESNYGYTF. The genes are TRBV27 and TRBJ1-2; D might be TRBD1 (5 bases). CDR1 MNHEY and CDR2 SMNVEV come from the germline V gene (reference sequence). The CDR3 is 16 residues long. V was trimmed by 5 bases and J by 0 bases, leaving 16 bases between them.

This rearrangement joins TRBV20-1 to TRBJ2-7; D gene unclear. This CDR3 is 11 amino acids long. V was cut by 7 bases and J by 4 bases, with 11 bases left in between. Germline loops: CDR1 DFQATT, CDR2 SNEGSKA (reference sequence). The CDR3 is CSVSKLYEQYF. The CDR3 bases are TGCAGTGTTTCTAAACTGTACGAGCAGTACTTC.